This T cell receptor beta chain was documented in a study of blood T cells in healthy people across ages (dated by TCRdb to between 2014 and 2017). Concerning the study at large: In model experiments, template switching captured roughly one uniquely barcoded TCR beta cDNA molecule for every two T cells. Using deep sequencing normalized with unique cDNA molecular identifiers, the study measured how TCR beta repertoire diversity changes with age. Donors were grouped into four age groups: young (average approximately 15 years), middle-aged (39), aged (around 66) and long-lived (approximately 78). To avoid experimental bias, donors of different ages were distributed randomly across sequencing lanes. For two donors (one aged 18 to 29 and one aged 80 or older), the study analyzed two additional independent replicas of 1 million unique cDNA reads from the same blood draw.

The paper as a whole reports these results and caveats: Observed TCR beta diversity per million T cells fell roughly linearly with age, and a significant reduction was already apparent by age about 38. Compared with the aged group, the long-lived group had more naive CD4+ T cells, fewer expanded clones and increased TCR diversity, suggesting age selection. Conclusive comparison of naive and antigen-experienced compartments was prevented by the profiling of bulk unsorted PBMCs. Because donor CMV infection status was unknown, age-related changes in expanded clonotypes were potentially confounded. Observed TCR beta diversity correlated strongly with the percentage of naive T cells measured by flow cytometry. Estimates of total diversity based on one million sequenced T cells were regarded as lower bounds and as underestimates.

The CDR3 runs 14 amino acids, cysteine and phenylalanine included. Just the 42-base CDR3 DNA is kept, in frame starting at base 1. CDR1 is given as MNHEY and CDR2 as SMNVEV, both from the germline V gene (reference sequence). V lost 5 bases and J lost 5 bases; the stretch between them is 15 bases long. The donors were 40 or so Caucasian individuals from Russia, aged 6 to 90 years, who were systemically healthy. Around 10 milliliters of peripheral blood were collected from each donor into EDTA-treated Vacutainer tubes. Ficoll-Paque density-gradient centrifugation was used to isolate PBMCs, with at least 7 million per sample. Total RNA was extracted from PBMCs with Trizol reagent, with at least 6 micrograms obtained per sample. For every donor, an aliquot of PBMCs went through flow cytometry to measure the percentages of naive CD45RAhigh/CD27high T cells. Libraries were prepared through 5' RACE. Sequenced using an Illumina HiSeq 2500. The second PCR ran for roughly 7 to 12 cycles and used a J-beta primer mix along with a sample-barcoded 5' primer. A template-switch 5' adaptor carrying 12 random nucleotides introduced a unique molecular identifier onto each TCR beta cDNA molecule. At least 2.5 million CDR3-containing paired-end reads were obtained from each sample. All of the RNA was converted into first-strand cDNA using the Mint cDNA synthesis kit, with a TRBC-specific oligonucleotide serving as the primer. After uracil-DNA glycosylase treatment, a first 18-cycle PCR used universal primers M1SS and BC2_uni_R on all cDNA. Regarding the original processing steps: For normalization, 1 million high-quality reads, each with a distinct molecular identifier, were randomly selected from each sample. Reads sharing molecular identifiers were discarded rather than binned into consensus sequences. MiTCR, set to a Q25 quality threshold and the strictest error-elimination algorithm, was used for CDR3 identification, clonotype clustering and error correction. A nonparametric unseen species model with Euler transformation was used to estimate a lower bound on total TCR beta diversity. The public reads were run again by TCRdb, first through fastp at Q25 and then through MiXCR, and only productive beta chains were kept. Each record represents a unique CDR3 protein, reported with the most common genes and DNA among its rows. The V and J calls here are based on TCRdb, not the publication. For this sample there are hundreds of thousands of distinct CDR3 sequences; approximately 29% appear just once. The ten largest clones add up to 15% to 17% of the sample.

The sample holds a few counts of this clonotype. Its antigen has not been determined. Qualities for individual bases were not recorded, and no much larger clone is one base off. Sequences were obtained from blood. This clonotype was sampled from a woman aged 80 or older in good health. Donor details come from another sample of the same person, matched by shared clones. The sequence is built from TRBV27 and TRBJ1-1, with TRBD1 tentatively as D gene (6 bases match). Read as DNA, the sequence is TGTGCCAGCAGTCCTATCGCAGGGGTAACTGAAGCTTTCTTT. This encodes CASSPIAGVTEAFF.